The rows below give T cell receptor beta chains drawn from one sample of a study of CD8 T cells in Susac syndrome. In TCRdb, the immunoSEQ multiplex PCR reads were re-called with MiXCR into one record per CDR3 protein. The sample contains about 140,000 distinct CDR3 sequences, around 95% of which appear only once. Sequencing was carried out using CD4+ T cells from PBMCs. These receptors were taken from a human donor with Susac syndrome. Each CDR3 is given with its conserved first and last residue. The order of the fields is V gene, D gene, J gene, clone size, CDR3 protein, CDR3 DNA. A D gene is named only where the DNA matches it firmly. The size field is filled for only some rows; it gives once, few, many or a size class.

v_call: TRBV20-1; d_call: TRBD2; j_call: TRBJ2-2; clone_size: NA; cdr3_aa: CSATTSGRIDGELFF; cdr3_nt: TGCAGTGCCACCACTAGCGGGCGAATCGACGGGGAGCTGTTTTTT
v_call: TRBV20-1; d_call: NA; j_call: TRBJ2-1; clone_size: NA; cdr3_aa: CSAPLDSFYDEQFF; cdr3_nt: TGCAGTGCCCCCTTGGACAGCTTCTACGATGAGCAGTTCTTC
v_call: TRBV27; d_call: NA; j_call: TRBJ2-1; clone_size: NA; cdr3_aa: CASSPEYPNEQFF; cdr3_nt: TGTGCCAGCAGCCCAGAGTATCCAAATGAGCAGTTCTTC
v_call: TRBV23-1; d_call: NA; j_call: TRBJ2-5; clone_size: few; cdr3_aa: CASSYSNRTEETQYF; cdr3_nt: TGCGCCAGCTCATACTCAAACAGGACCGAAGAGACCCAGTACTTC
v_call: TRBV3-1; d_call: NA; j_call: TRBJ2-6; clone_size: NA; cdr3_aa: CASSHGWTAGSGANVLTF; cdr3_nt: TGTGCCAGCAGCCACGGGTGGACGGCCGGCTCTGGGGCCAACGTCCTGACTTTC
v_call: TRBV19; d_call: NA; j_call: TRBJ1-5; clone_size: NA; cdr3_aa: CASSIVGQGPQHF; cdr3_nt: TGTGCCAGTAGTATAGTGGGGCAGGGGCCCCAGCATTTT
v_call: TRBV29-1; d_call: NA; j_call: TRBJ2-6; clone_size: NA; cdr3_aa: CSVDRGLSGANVLTF; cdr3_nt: TGCAGCGTTGATCGGGGTCTCTCTGGGGCCAACGTCCTGACTTTC
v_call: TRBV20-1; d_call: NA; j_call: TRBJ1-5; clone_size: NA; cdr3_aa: CSARDLGSLYQPQHF; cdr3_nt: TGCAGTGCTAGAGATTTAGGCAGTCTGTACCAGCCCCAGCATTTT
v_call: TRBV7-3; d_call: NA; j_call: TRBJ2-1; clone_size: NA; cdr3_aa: CASSLGSGGTEQFF; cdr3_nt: TGTGCCAGCAGCTTAGGTTCTGGGGGGACAGAGCAGTTCTTC
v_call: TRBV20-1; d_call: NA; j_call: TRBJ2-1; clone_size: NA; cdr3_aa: CSARDRRNLNEQFF; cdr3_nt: TGCAGTGCTAGAGATCGGAGGAACCTCAATGAGCAGTTCTTC
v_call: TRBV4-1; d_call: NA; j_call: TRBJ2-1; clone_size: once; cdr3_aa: CASSHPLAEQFF; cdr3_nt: TGCGCCAGCAGCCATCCTCTAGCTGAGCAGTTCTTC
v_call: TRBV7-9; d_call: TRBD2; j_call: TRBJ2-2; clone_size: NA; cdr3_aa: CASSLAWGAGERELFF; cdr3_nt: TGTGCCAGCAGCTTAGCCTGGGGAGCGGGAGAACGGGAGCTGTTTTTT
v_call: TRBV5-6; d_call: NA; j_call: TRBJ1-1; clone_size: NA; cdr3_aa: CASSNRDRTEAFF; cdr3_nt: TGTGCCAGCAGCAACAGGGATCGCACTGAAGCTTTCTTT
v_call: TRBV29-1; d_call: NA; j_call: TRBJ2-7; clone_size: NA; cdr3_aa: CSVVRRDETYEQYF; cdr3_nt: TGCAGCGTTGTGCGCCGGGACGAAACTTACGAGCAGTACTTC
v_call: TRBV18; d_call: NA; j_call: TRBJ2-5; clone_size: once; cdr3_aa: CASSLGQTGETQYF; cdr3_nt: TGTGCCAGCTCACTTGGACAGACCGGGGAGACCCAGTACTTC
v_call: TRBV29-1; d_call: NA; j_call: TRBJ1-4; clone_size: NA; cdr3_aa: CSVRGVKEEKLFF; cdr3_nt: TGCAGCGTTCGGGGAGTTAAGGAAGAAAAACTGTTTTTT
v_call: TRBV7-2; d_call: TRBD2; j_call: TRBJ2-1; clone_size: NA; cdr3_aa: CASSPSGGRAGNEQFF; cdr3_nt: TGTGCCAGCAGCCCAAGCGGAGGGAGGGCCGGGAATGAGCAGTTCTTC